The subject of this entry is one T cell receptor (beta chain). Its target is not known. Germline loops: CDR1 ENHRY, CDR2 SYGVKD. The CDR3 runs 14 residues. The germline V and J ends were trimmed by 3 bases and 8 bases, with 14 bases remaining between them. These data belong to a study of cytomegalovirus exposure and HLA in healthy donors. Looking at the study overall: Per a later analysis, the approximately 700 first-cohort and 95 to 150 validation repertoires shared one platform.

Here immunoSEQ multiplex PCR was the method, and the copy in TCRdb shows in-frame clones only, minus some. The repertoire holds tens of thousands of clones, with 93% as singletons. Study-wide results and caveats: Overall, around 160 TCR beta chains were annotated as cytomegalovirus-associated. The tendency of first-cohort TCR clusters to co-occur in the 110 or so validation repertoires emerged from a later analysis.

Material for sequencing was PBMCs. The V call is TRBV10-3, the J call TRBJ1-5; D may be TRBD1 (5 bases). The clonotype originates from a woman aged 25 to 39 in good health and CMV-seronegative. The CDR3 sequence is CAISENGSGKPQHF. CDR3 nucleotide sequence: TGTGCCATCAGTGAAAACGGTTCAGGGAAGCCCCAGCATTTT.